This T cell receptor (beta chain) was identified during a study of glioma-infiltrating T cells (dated by TCRdb to 2015 to 2016). About the investigation overall: Sequencing of TCR alpha- and beta-chain repertoires was performed on glioma tissue, on non-neoplastic brain tissue, and on matched peripheral blood mononuclear cells. To measure divergence between tissue and blood T-cell populations, each tissue-infiltrating repertoire was compared with the peripheral blood repertoire of the same patient. Three low-grade glioma patients, fewer than 10 primary glioblastoma patients and three non-glioma patients contributing non-neoplastic brain tissue were included in the paired cohort.

TCR alpha and beta CDR3 regions were amplified with the iRepertoire nested amplicon-rescue multiplex PCR (arm-PCR) platform from RNA. The input for one-step reverse transcription and amplification was roughly 85-400 ng of either tissue mRNA or PBMC total RNA. Following bead purification, Illumina adapters were added by a secondary multiplex PCR, and the libraries were gel-purified between 200 and 400 bp. Libraries carried internal 6-nucleotide barcodes used for demultiplexing. Sequencing of libraries was performed on an Illumina MiSeq with 2x220 or 2x250 nucleotide paired-end reads. In the authors' own workflow: Paired reads were merged with FLASH 1.2.11 and aligned to the GRCh37 human genome with BWA-MEM before extracting TRA and TRB reads. For V and J assignment, an IMGT-derived reference of cassette sequences and CDR3 motifs that included pseudogenes was used. Reads were translated in three frames, and productive CDR3s were defined as those with a C...FGXG motif and no stop codons. Clonotypes were defined as unique combinations of V-J cassette pair and CDR3 amino acid sequence. Reads were filtered by Hamming distance, with the threshold set by the sequence error rate of each sample in mapped regions. Starting from the raw public reads, TCRdb applied fastp trimming at Q25, assembled clones with MiXCR and retained in-frame beta chains. Merged by CDR3 protein, the rows form single entries marked with the most common genes and DNA. None of the V and J calls come from the authors' own analysis; TCRdb made them. Within this sample are fewer than 250,000 distinct CDR3 sequences, with around 30% of them counted one time only. The top ten clonotypes cover just over 20% of the sample.

Spanning cysteine to phenylalanine, the CDR3 consists of 17 amino acids. Only the CDR3 DNA stays, 51 bases, in frame from base 1. V is shortened by 5 bases, J by 0 bases, and the region joining them spans 20 bases. The germline V gene encodes CDR1 SGDLS and CDR2 YYNGEE. Results the study describes overall, beyond this receptor: In non-neoplastic patients, VJ-independent divergence between tissue and blood fell below expectation, whereas in all gliomas, and especially in low-grade gliomas, the divergence rose above expectation. Small numbers underpinned the group comparisons: roughly 8 glioblastoma patients, three low-grade glioma patients and three non-neoplastic patients. Only a very small number of CDR3 sequences turned up in both tissue and blood, a result put down to high CDR3 diversity combined with limited sampling.

This clonotype was counted only a few times. There is no known antigen for this receptor. Base qualities were left out, and no much larger clone turns up one base away. The receptor was derived from a human donor with low-grade glioma or glioblastoma, undergoing nonglioma brain surgery, or in good health (not recorded which). What was sequenced was glioma tissue, nonneoplastic brain tissue, or PBMCs (not recorded which). Recombination connected TRBV9 to TRBJ1-1; the D gene identity is not certain. The nucleotides read TGTGCCAGCAGTGAACCAAGGATTGGAAGTATGAACACTGAAGCTTTCTTT. Its product reads: CASSEPRIGSMNTEAFF.